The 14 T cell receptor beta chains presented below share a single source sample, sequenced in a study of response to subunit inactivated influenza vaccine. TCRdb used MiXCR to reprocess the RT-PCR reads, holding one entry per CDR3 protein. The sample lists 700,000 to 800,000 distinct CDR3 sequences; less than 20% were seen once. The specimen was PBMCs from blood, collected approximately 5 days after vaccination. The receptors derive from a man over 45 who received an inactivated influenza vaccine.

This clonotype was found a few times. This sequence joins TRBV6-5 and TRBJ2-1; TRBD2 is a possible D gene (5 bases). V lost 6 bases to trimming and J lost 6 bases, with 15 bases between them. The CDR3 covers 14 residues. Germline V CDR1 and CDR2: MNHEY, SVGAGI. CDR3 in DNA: TGTGCCAGCAGCTATGCCGGGAAGGGCAATGAGCAGTTCTTC. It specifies CASSYAGKGNEQFF.

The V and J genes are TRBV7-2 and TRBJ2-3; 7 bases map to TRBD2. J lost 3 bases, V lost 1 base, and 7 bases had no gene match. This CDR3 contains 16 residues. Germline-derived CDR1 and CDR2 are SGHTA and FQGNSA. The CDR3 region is CASSLGSGTRTDTQYF. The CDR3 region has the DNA TGTGCCAGCAGCTTAGGAAGCGGGACTCGTACAGATACGCAGTATTTT. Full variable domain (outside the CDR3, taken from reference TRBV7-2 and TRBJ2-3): GAGVSQSPSNKVTEKGKDVELRCDPISGHTALYWYRQSLGQGLEFLIYFQGNSAPDKSGLPSDRFSAERTGGSVSTLTIQRTQQEDSAVYLCASSLGSGTRTDTQYFGPGTRLTVL.

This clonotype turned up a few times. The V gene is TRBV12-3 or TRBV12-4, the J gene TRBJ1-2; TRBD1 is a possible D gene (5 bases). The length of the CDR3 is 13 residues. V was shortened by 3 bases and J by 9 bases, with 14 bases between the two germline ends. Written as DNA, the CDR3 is TGTGCCAGCAGTTTTGGGGCGGGCAACAGCTACACCTTC. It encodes CASSFGAGNSYTF.

CDR3 sequence reads: CASSLTGFTGELFF. The CDR3 DNA sequence: TGTGCCAGCAGTCTGACAGGTTTTACCGGGGAGCTGTTTTTT. The rearrangement uses TRBV27 and TRBJ2-2, with a tentative D call TRBD1 (6 bases). The CDR3 covers 14 residues. From germline, CDR1 is MNHEY and CDR2 SMNVEV (reference sequence). The ends were cut back, 5 bases at V and 5 bases at J, with 12 bases in the middle.

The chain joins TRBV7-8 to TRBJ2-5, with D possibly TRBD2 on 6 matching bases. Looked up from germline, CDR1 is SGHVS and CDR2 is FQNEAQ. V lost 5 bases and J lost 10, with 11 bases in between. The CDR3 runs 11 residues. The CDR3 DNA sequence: TGTGCCAGCAGCCTACCGGGAGTCCAGTACTTC. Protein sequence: CASSLPGVQYF.

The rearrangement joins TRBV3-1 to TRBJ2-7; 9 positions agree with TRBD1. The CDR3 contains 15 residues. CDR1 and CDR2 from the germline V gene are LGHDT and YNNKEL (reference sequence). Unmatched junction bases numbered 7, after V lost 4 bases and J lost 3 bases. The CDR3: CASSRRTGANYEQYF. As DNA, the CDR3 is TGTGCCAGCAGCCGTCGGACAGGGGCGAACTACGAGCAGTACTTC.

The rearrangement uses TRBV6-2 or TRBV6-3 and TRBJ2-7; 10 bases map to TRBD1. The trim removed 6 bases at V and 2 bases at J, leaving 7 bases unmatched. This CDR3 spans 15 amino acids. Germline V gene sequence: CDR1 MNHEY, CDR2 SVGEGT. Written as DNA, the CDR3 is TGTGCCAGCAGACCGGGACAGGGGATAACCTACGAGCAGTACTTC. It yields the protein CASRPGQGITYEQYF.

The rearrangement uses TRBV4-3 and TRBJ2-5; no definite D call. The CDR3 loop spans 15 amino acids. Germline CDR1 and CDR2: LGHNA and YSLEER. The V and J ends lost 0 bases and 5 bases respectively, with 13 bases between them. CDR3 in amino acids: CASSQDLDEAETQYF. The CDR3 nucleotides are TGCGCCAGCAGCCAAGATCTCGACGAGGCGGAGACCCAGTACTTC.

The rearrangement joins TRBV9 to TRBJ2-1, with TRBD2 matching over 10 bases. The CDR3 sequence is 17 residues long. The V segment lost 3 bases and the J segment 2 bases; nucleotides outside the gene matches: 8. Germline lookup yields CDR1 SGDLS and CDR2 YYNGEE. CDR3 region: CASSGNGLAGAYNEQFF. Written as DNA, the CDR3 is TGTGCCAGCAGCGGAAATGGGCTAGCGGGAGCCTACAATGAGCAGTTCTTC.

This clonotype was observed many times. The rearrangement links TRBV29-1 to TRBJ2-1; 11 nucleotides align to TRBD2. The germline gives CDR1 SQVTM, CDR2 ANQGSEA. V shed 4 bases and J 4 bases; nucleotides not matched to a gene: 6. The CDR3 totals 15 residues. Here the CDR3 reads CSVAGTSGEYNEQFF. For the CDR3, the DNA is TGCAGCGTTGCTGGGACTAGCGGCGAATACAATGAGCAGTTCTTC.

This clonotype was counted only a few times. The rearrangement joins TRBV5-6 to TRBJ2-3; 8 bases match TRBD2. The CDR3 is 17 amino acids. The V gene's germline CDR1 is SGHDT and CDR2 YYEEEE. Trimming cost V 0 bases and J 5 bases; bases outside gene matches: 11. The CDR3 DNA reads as TGTGCCAGCAGCTTGGAGGCTAGCGGGTATGCAGGAGATACGCAGTATTTT. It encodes CASSLEASGYAGDTQYF.

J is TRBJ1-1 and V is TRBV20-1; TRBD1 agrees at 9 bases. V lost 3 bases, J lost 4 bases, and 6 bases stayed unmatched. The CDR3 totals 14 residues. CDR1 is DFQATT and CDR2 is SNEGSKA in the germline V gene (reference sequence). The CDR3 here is CSARPGQGGTEAFF. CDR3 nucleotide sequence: TGCAGTGCTAGGCCGGGACAGGGTGGCACTGAAGCTTTCTTT.

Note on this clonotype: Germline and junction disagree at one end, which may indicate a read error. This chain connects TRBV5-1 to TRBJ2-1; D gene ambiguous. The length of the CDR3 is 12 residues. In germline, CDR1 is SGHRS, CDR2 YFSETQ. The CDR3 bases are TGCCCCAGCAGCTTGGCTGGCGTTAAGCAGTTCTTC. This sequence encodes CPSSLAGVKQFF.

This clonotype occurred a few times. CDR3 nucleotides: TGTGCCAGTAGTACCCTAGCGCGGAATGAGCAGTTCTTC. Protein product: CASSTLARNEQFF. V gene TRBV19 combines with J gene TRBJ2-1; possible D gene TRBD2, 6 bases. V was shortened by 4 bases and J by 7 bases, with 11 bases between the two germline ends. The CDR3 contains 13 residues. From germline, CDR1 is LNHDA and CDR2 SQIVND (reference sequence).